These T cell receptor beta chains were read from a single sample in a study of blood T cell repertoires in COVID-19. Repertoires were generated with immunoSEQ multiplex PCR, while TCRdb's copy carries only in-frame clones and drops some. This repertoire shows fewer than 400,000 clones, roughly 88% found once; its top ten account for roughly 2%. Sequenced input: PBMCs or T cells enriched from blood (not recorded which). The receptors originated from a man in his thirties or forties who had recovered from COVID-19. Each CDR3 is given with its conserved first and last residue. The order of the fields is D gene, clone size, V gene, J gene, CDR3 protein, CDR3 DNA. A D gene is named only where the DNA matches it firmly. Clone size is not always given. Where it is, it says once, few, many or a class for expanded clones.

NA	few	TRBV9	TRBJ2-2	CASSVRGTLTGELFF	TGTGCCAGCAGCGTAAGAGGGACTTTAACCGGGGAGCTGTTTTTT
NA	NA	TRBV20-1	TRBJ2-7	CSARAGGEQYF	TGCAGTGCTAGAGCCGGCGGCGAGCAGTACTTC
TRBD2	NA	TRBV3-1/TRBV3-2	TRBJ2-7	CASSQGQTSGVEQYF	TGTGCCAGCAGCCAGGGACAAACTAGCGGGGTCGAGCAGTACTTC
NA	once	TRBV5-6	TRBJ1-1	CASSLAGGRVTEAFF	TGTGCCAGCAGCTTAGCGGGGGGCAGAGTCACTGAAGCTTTCTTT
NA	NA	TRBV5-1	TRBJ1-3	CATREGLSGNTIYF	TGCGCCACGAGAGAAGGACTCTCTGGAAACACCATATATTTT
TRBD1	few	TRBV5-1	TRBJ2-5	CASGEQGAEETQYF	TGCGCCAGCGGAGAACAGGGGGCGGAAGAGACCCAGTACTTC
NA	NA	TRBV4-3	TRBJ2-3	CASSQGRDPDTQYF	TGCGCCAGCAGCCAAGGGAGGGACCCAGATACGCAGTATTTT
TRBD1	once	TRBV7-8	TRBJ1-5	CASSHRQGRNQPQHF	TGTGCCAGCAGCCATCGACAGGGACGCAATCAGCCCCAGCATTTT
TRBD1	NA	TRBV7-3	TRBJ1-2	CASSWDRSGYGYTF	TGTGCCAGCAGCTGGGACAGAAGCGGCTATGGCTACACCTTC
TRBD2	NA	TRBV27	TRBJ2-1	CASSLAALAGSVQFF	TGTGCCAGCAGTTTAGCAGCCCTAGCGGGGAGTGTGCAGTTCTTC
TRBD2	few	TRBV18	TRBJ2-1	CASSYSGEIYNEQFF	TGTGCCAGCTCGTATAGCGGGGAGATCTACAATGAGCAGTTCTTC
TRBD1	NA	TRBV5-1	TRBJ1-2	CASSFGTGGQERYGYTF	TGCGCCAGCAGCTTTGGGACAGGGGGCCAGGAGCGCTATGGCTACACCTTC
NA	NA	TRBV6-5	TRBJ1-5	CASSTTDQPQHF	TGTGCCAGCTCAACAACCGATCAGCCCCAGCATTTT
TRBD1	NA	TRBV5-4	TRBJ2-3	CAAWRDRGITQSTDTQYF	TGTGCCGCATGGAGGGACAGGGGGATAACACAAAGCACAGATACGCAGTATTTT
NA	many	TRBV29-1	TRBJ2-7	CSGTEGGIEQYF	TGCAGCGGAACAGAAGGGGGAATCGAGCAGTACTTC
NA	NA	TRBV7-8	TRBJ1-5	CASSLTENQPQHF	TGTGCCAGCAGCTTAACAGAGAATCAGCCCCAGCATTTT
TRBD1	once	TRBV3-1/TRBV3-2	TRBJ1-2	CASSQSGTVYGYTF	TGTGCCAGCAGCCAATCCGGGACAGTCTATGGCTACACCTTC
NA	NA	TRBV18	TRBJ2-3	CASSRLPGDTQYF	TGTGCCAGCTCTCGCCTCCCGGGGGATACGCAGTATTTT
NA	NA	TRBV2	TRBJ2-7	CASTGGFREQYF	TGTGCCAGCACCGGGGGTTTTCGCGAGCAGTACTTC
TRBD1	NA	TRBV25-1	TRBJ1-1	CASSELRGGGDRTEAFF	TGTGCCAGCAGTGAATTACGAGGGGGCGGGGATCGCACTGAAGCTTTCTTT
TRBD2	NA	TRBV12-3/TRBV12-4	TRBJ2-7	CASSPGTKYEQYF	TGTGCCAGCAGTCCCGGGACTAAGTACGAGCAGTACTTC
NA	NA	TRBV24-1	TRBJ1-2	CATSDLRGYGYTF	TGTGCCACCAGTGATTTGAGGGGCTATGGCTACACCTTC
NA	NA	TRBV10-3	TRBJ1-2	CAISAGWGQGDGYTF	TGTGCCATCAGTGCGGGCTGGGGGCAGGGCGATGGCTACACCTTC
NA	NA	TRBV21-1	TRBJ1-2	CASSKAGANYGYTF	TGTGCCAGCAGCAAAGCAGGGGCTAACTATGGCTACACCTTC
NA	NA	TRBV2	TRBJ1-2	CASKQEQANYGYTF	TGTGCCAGCAAGCAGGAACAGGCTAACTATGGCTACACCTTC
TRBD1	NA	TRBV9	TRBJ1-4	CASSPDWTGFATNEKLFF	TGTGCCAGCAGCCCCGACTGGACAGGTTTCGCAACTAATGAAAAACTGTTTTTT
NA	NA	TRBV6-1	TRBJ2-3	CASSEARTTDTQYF	TGTGCCAGCAGTGAAGCGCGCACCACAGATACGCAGTATTTT
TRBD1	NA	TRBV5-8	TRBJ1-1	CASSPGTGDEAFF	TGTGCCAGCAGCCCCGGGACAGGCGACGAAGCTTTCTTT
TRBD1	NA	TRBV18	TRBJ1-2	CASSESQTGPYGYTF	TGTGCCAGCTCAGAGAGCCAGACAGGGCCCTATGGCTACACCTTC
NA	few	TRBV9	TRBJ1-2	CASSVWDTANYGYTF	TGTGCCAGCAGCGTCTGGGACACAGCTAACTATGGCTACACCTTC
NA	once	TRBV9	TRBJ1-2	CASSTYNFHTF	TGTGCCAGCAGCACTTATAACTTCCACACCTTC
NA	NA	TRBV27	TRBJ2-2	CASRSRQVLGGELFF	TGTGCCAGCAGGAGCCGTCAGGTTCTTGGCGGGGAGCTGTTTTTT
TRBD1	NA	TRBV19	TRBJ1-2	CATSGGGYLVTF	TGTGCCACCTCTGGAGGGGGCTATTTGGTCACCTTC
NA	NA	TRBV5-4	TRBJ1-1	CASSLELVNTEAFF	TGTGCCAGCAGCTTGGAACTGGTGAACACTGAAGCTTTCTTT
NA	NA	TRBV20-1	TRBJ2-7	CSVPTPYEQYF	TGCAGTGTGCCGACACCATACGAGCAGTACTTC
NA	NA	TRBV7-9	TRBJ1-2	CASSLEGATVLYTF	TGTGCCAGCAGCTTAGAAGGCGCGACAGTCCTCTACACCTTC
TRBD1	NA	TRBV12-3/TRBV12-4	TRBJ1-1	CASTRTGGTEAFF	TGTGCCAGCACCCGGACAGGGGGCACTGAAGCTTTCTTT
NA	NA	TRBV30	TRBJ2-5	CAWGGAGGTQYF	TGTGCCTGGGGAGGGGCAGGGGGGACCCAGTACTTC
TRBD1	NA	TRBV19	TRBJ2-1	CASSIFARGRINEQFF	TGTGCCAGTAGTATATTTGCCAGGGGGCGGATCAATGAGCAGTTCTTC
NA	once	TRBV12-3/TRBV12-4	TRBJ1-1	CASSFGGTGEAFF	TGTGCCAGCAGTTTCGGGGGGACGGGTGAAGCTTTCTTT
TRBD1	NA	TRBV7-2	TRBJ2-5	CASSLETGAAQETQYF	TGTGCCAGCAGCTTAGAGACAGGGGCCGCGCAAGAGACCCAGTACTTC